This TCR beta chain appears in the sequencing data of a study of T-cell reconstitution after alpha-beta-depleted transplantation in children. Study-wide findings and caveats: The origin of high day-60 TCRbeta diversity in some patients lay in surviving recipient T cells and thymic progenitors. The main origin of T-cell counts and diversity one year after transplant was newly produced T cells.

CDR3 size: 15 residues. V was clipped by 4 bases and J by 8 bases; unmatched bases: 9. CDR1 is MNHEY, CDR2 SMNVEV, per germline (reference sequence). This clonotype was recorded many times. What it recognizes is unknown. TCRbeta library preparation incorporated unique molecular identifiers. TCRdb reanalysed the PCR reads using MiXCR and keeps one entry per CDR3 protein. The sample shows 700,000 to 950,000 distinct CDR3 sequences, around 15% of them seen only once. The source of this sequence is a male patient under 18 who had a stem cell transplant for acute lymphoblastic leukemia, so the T cells may come from the graft donor. The specimen comprised PBMCs, mostly from graft donor cells, sampled 360 days after TCRalphabeta/CD19-depleted stem cell transplant. The rearrangement links TRBV27 to TRBJ2-1; TRBD1 agrees at 9 bases. The CDR3 is CASSWGQGALHEQFF. As DNA, the CDR3 is TGTGCCAGCAGTTGGGGACAGGGCGCTTTGCATGAGCAGTTCTTC.